One T cell receptor beta chain is described in this entry. Graves' hyperthyroidism qualified as stable when ophthalmopathy did not progress within 18 months. Newly diagnosed hyperthyroidism, duration under 2 months, in patients aged 18 to 65. This entry belongs to a study of T cells in Graves' hyperthyroidism and ophthalmopathy. Study in general: Before treatment of any kind, peripheral blood was taken at initial diagnosis.

Researchers took RNA transcripts and amplified the TCR beta CDR3 regions from them. First-round RT-PCR with HTBI primers amplified the TCR CDR3 region. One entry per CDR3 protein results from TCRdb running MiXCR on the multiplex PCR reads. The sample lists roughly 750,000 distinct CDR3 sequences; 15% to 20% were seen once. This TCR came from a man between 18 and 35 years old with Graves' hyperthyroidism. Sequencing was carried out using blood.

The DNA for the CDR3 is TGTGCCAGCAGCAGACTAGCGGGCCCCGTCTACGAGCAGTACTTC. Amino acids: CASSRLAGPVYEQYF. The chain joins TRBV7-2 to TRBJ2-7; 10 bases are shared with TRBD2. This CDR3 has 15 amino acids. Trimming took 5 bases from V and 3 from J; bases not matched to a gene: 7. Germline lookup yields CDR1 SGHTA and CDR2 FQGNSA.